Included here is one TCR beta chain sequence, with context. The naive CD8 fraction comprised CD45RO-negative cells positively selected for CCR7 and excluded terminally differentiated effector memory CD45RA+ cells. CDR1 and CDR2 from the germline V gene are SGDLS and YYNGEE. This CDR3 is built from 16 residues. V was shortened by 2 bases and J by 0 bases, with 11 bases between the two germline ends. This sample was included in a study of shared clonotypes between healthy human individuals. The data were produced by immunoSEQ multiplex PCR, yet TCRdb's version contains in-frame clones alone and is incomplete. The repertoire holds roughly 2.1 million clones, with 90% to 95% as singletons.

The chain recombines TRBV9 with TRBJ2-2; tentative D call: TRBD1 (6 bases). The sequence was collected from a man in his late teens or twenties in good health. Some clones in this sample may be carry-over from other donors' samples. Sequenced: naive CD8+ T cells from PBMCs. CDR3 nucleotides: TGTGCCAGCAGCGTGGACAGCGCTCCGAACACCGGGGAGCTGTTTTTT. Protein: CASSVDSAPNTGELFF.